Described below is a single T cell receptor (beta chain) sequence and its context. No antigen is known for it. At one of its ends the junction is not consistent with the germline gene, which may arise from a read error. The data derive from a study of T cells in Graves' hyperthyroidism and ophthalmopathy. The study, taken as a whole, reports: Most thyroid clonotypes expanded above 0.001 were also detected in blood.

What was amplified from RNA transcripts were TCR beta CDR3 regions. Using the HTBI primer set, a first-round RT-PCR was run on the TCR CDR3. From the multiplex PCR reads, TCRdb called clonotypes with MiXCR, one entry per CDR3 protein. The sample yields about 350,000 distinct CDR3 sequences, 14% seen once. Patients showing uncontrolled infection, other autoimmune disease, pregnancy or lactation were ineligible. The CDR3 totals 14 residues. Germline V lookup: CDR1 SSHAT, CDR2 FNYEAQ (reference sequence). Sequencing was carried out using blood. The rearrangement links TRBV7-7 to TRBJ1-4; the match to TRBD1 covers 10 bases. This sequence originates from a woman aged 25 to 39 with Graves' hyperthyroidism. In DNA, the CDR3 is TGTGCTAGCAACCACGGGACAGGGGTTGAAAAACTGTTTTTT. As protein: CASNHGTGVEKLFF.